This entry lists 24 T cell receptor beta chains sequenced from one sample in a study of beta chain features in type 1 diabetes. General study points: Type 1 diabetes patients had TCRB CDR3s that were shorter (moderately but significantly so) in all four CD4+ subsets.

Their antigens remain unidentified. Expressed TCRB transcripts were sequenced after all isolated RNA was converted to cDNA. The data were produced by immunoSEQ multiplex PCR, yet TCRdb's version contains in-frame clones alone and is incomplete. This sample has more than 250,000 clones, with 15% found just once. The sequenced sample was naive CD4+ T cells from blood. The origin of the receptors is a man between 18 and 29 years old with type 1 diabetes.

The chain couples TRBV7-2 to TRBJ2-3; D is perhaps TRBD1 (7 bases). Trimming took off 5 bases at V and 5 bases at J, with 11 bases between the two ends. The CDR3 is made up of 13 amino acids. The V gene's germline CDR1 is SGHTA and CDR2 FQGNSA. The DNA for the CDR3 is TGTGCCAGCAGCACCCAGGGGGGAGATACGCAGTATTTT. This encodes CASSTQGGDTQYF.

The chain has TRBV9 and TRBJ2-1; 13 bases agree with TRBD2. V lost 5 bases to trimming and J lost 6 bases; unmatched junction nucleotides: 11. The CDR3 length is 17 residues. Germline CDR1 is SGDLS and CDR2 is YYNGEE. DNA for the CDR3: TGTGCCAGCAGTCGTCGGACTAGCGGGGGTAGGGGCAATGAGCAGTTCTTC. The encoded protein is CASSRRTSGGRGNEQFF. Filled out from reference TRBV9 and TRBJ2-1, the complete variable domain reads DSGVTQTPKHLITATGQRVTLRCSPRSGDLSVYWYQQSLDQGLQFLIQYYNGEERAKGNILERFSAQQFPDLHSELNLSSLELGDSALYFCASSRRTSGGRGNEQFFGPGTRLTVL.

The chain joins TRBV4-3 to TRBJ2-5; TRBD2 matches 9 bases. CDR1 and CDR2 (germline): LGHNA, YSLEER. The CDR3 is 17 amino acids. J gave up 3 bases and V 4 bases, and 12 bases lay outside the gene matches. The CDR3 loop reads CASSRSWAGGLEETQYF. The DNA for the CDR3 is TGCGCCAGCAGCCGGTCTTGGGCGGGGGGGCTCGAAGAGACCCAGTACTTC.

This clone was detected only a few times. The chain couples TRBV4-1 to TRBJ2-3; 10 nucleotides agree with TRBD2. The CDR3 runs to 16 residues. The trim removed 5 bases at V and 6 bases at J, leaving 11 bases unmatched. Per germline, CDR1 MGHRA and CDR2 YSYEKL. CDR3 DNA sequence: TGCGCCAGCAGCTGGTTCTCAGCGGGAGGGCGGGATACGCAGTATTTT. This gives the protein CASSWFSAGGRDTQYF.

This clone was seen more than once but under ten times. The V and J genes are TRBV30 and TRBJ2-5; 10 nucleotides align to TRBD2. Germline V gene sequence: CDR1 GTSNPN, CDR2 SVGIG (reference sequence). Trimming cost V 1 base and J 2 bases; bases outside gene matches: 1. The CDR3 is 14 residues long. The CDR3 reads CAWSERGGQETQYF. The CDR3 region has the DNA TGTGCCTGGAGTGAGCGGGGGGGGCAAGAGACCCAGTACTTC.

This clone was counted between two and nine times. The chain recombines TRBV5-6 with TRBJ2-3, with TRBD2 matching 8 bases. Trimming cost V 3 bases and J 10 bases; bases outside gene matches: 7. This CDR3 spans 13 amino acids. Germline CDR1 is SGHDT and CDR2 is YYEEEE. CDR3 sequence (DNA): TGTGCCAGCAGCTACGGACTAGCACGTGCGCAGTATTTT. Translated: CASSYGLARAQYF.

This clone has just a few counts. This chain links TRBV18 with TRBJ1-1; TRBD1 might be the D (5 bases). Germline CDR1 reads KGHSH; CDR2 reads LQKENI. The CDR3 covers 17 residues. V lost 0 bases to trimming and J lost 2 bases, with 16 bases between them. CDR3 DNA sequence: TGTGCCAGCTCACCACCGGCAGGGAGGTGGGTCAACACTGAAGCTTTCTTT. This gives the protein CASSPPAGRWVNTEAFF.

This clone has just a few counts. V is TRBV28 and J is TRBJ2-7; possible D gene TRBD1, 6 bases. This CDR3 contains 15 residues. V dropped 5 bases and J dropped 4 bases, with 18 bases sitting between them. Germline V gives CDR1 MDHEN, CDR2 SYDVKM. CDR3 amino acids: CASSQGSVSGYEQYF. CDR3 nucleotide sequence: TGTGCCAGCAGTCAGGGGTCTGTTTCGGGATACGAGCAGTACTTC.

V and J are TRBV6-5 and TRBJ2-1; TRBD1 is a possible D gene (6 bases). V dropped 5 bases and J dropped 8 bases, with 19 bases sitting between them. Germline loops: CDR1 MNHEY, CDR2 SVGAGI. The CDR3 has 15 amino acids. The CDR3 region has the DNA TGTGCCAGCAGTCGACTCCTACAGGGTAACCATGAGCAGTTCTTC. This codes for CASSRLLQGNHEQFF.

The sample holds a few counts of this clone. The gene calls are TRBV5-1 and TRBJ1-4, with 9 bases identical to TRBD1. CDR1 and CDR2 (germline): SGHRS, YFSETQ. The CDR3 covers 14 residues. V lost 3 bases and J lost 6; bases outside the gene matches: 3. The CDR3 sequence is CASSSGQGDEKLFF. The CDR3, as DNA: TGCGCCAGCAGCTCGGGACAGGGTGATGAAAAACTGTTTTTT.

In this sample, this clone turned up a few times. This chain joins TRBV28 and TRBJ2-5; weak D call: TRBD1 (6 bases). The ends were cut back, 5 bases at V and 5 bases at J, with 18 bases in the middle. CDR1 is MDHEN and CDR2 is SYDVKM in the germline V gene. This CDR3 comprises 15 residues. Here the CDR3 DNA reads TGTGCCAGCAGTGCCCGGGACACGGGACGGGAGACCCAGTACTTC. It codes for CASSARDTGRETQYF.

This clone was recorded a few times. This chain joins TRBV30 and TRBJ2-5; D is undetermined. The CDR3 length is 13 residues. V gave up 4 bases and J gave up 4 bases, with 13 bases separating them. The germline V gene encodes CDR1 GTSNPN and CDR2 SVGIG (reference sequence). Here the CDR3 DNA reads TGTGCCTGGAACCTAGATGTTAGAGAGACCCAGTACTTC. Translated, it gives CAWNLDVRETQYF.

This clone appeared a few times. The chain couples TRBV6-5 to TRBJ2-2, with 7 bases lining up with TRBD2. Trimming removed 8 bases from V and 0 bases from J; junction bases left unmatched: 3. CDR1 is MNHEY, CDR2 SVGAGI, per germline. The CDR3 is 14 residues long. In DNA form, the CDR3 reads TGTGCCAGCGGAAGCGGGGCGAACACCGGGGAGCTGTTTTTT. Translation: CASGSGANTGELFF.

This chain connects TRBV2 to TRBJ2-1, with 9 positions matching TRBD2. Germline V gives CDR1 SNHLY, CDR2 FYNNEI. This CDR3 region has 15 residues. Trimming removed 1 base from V and 4 bases from J; junction bases left unmatched: 2. The CDR3 protein is CASSEESGGYNEQFF. CDR3 nucleotides: TGTGCCAGCAGTGAAGAAAGCGGGGGGTACAATGAGCAGTTCTTC.

This clone was detected only a few times. The chain has TRBV5-1 and TRBJ2-1, with 15 positions matching TRBD2. The CDR3 is 15 residues long. Trimming cost V 4 bases and J 8 bases; bases outside gene matches: 4. CDR1 SGHRS and CDR2 YFSETQ come from the germline V gene. The CDR3 coding sequence is TGCGCCAGCAGCCCTGGACTAGCGGGAGGGCATGAGCAGTTCTTC. Translating it yields CASSPGLAGGHEQFF. The full variable domain, rest sourced from reference TRBV5-1 and TRBJ2-1, is KAGVTQTPRYLIKTRGQQVTLSCSPISGHRSVSWYQQTPGQGLQFLFEYFSETQRNKGNFPGRFSGRQFSNSRSEMNVSTLELGDSALYLCASSPGLAGGHEQFFGPGTRLTVL.

The V gene is TRBV4-3, the J gene TRBJ2-2, with D possibly matching TRBD1 (6 bases). Germline assignment: CDR1 LGHNA and CDR2 YSLEER. This CDR3 has 15 residues. Trimming stripped 4 bases from V and 0 bases from J, with 9 bases between. The CDR3 coding sequence is TGCGCCAGCAGCCTTGGACAGCCGAACACCGGGGAGCTGTTTTTT. It yields the protein CASSLGQPNTGELFF.

The gene calls are TRBV5-1 and TRBJ2-7; no definite D call. The CDR3 sequence is 14 residues long. Germline CDR1 reads SGHRS; CDR2 reads YFSETQ. Trimming cost V 3 bases and J 6 bases, with 16 bases left between them. The CDR3 protein is CASSSGSFGVEQYF. CDR3 nucleotide sequence: TGCGCCAGCAGCTCGGGTAGCTTTGGAGTCGAGCAGTACTTC.

This clone was detected only a few times. CDR3 nucleotides: TGTGCCATTTCCCCGGGACTAGCGGGTCGAGAGCAGTACTTC. Protein: CAISPGLAGREQYF. The V gene is TRBV10-3, the J gene TRBJ2-7, with 12 bases matching TRBD2. CDR1 and CDR2 (germline): ENHRY, SYGVKD. J gave up 7 bases and V 9 bases, and 10 bases lay outside the gene matches. The CDR3 sequence is 14 residues long.

The J gene is TRBJ2-1, the V gene TRBV9; tentatively, D is TRBD2 (6 bases). Germline CDR1 SGDLS, CDR2 YYNGEE. The CDR3 loop spans 12 amino acids. The V gene lost 3 bases and the J gene lost 9 bases, with 10 bases spanning the gap. The CDR3 region has the DNA TGTGCCAGCAGCGGGTATAGCGGTGAGCAGTTCTTC. Translation gives CASSGYSGEQFF.

The table lists this clone with a few counts. Other DNA sequences from this sample encode an identical CDR3 as well. V is TRBV11-2 and J is TRBJ2-7; TRBD1 aligns across 7 bases. V dropped 5 bases and J dropped 3; count of bases not matched to a gene: 4. The germline gives CDR1 SGHAT, CDR2 FQNNGV. The CDR3 is made up of 13 amino acids. The DNA for the CDR3 is TGTGCCAGCAGCCTGGGACAGATCTACGAGCAGTACTTC. Translated: CASSLGQIYEQYF.

This clone occurred a few times. The rearrangement joins TRBV18 to TRBJ2-3, with 9 positions matching TRBD1. The junction had 3 bases not matched to a gene; V was cut back by 4 bases and J by 1 base. CDR3 length: 15 residues. Germline-derived CDR1 and CDR2 are KGHSH and LQKENI. CDR3 region: CASSLGQGGTDTQYF. CDR3 bases: TGTGCCAGCTCACTGGGACAGGGAGGCACAGATACGCAGTATTTT.

This clone was found a few times. The CDR3: CASSLRRLAGAGEQFF. The CDR3 nucleotides read TGTGCCAGCAGCTTGAGGAGGCTAGCGGGAGCCGGTGAGCAGTTCTTC. The gene calls are TRBV5-6 and TRBJ2-1; 10 bases agree with TRBD2. The CDR3 loop spans 16 amino acids. With 1 base clipped from V and 9 bases from J, the junction kept 10 bases outside the gene matches. Per germline, CDR1 SGHDT and CDR2 YYEEEE.

This sequence joins TRBV7-9 and TRBJ1-4, with D hard to call. The V end lost 5 bases, the J end lost 6 bases, and 16 bases lay between the germline ends. The CDR3 consists of 15 residues. Germline V lookup: CDR1 SEHNR, CDR2 FQNEAQ (reference sequence). CDR3 nucleotides: TGTGCCAGCAGCCACCCGGGGAGGGAACATGAAAAACTGTTTTTT. It codes for CASSHPGREHEKLFF.

This clone turned up a few times. The genes are TRBV29-1 and TRBJ1-1; D remains ambiguous. The CDR3 loop spans 13 amino acids. Germline CDR1 and CDR2: SQVTM and ANQGSEA. The V end was cut by 4 bases, the J end by 1 base, with 10 bases between. The CDR3 DNA reads as TGCAGCGTTGCGGAGATGCCGAACACTGAAGCTTTCTTT. Amino acid sequence: CSVAEMPNTEAFF.